Listed here are 5 T cell receptor beta chains from one sample, sequenced in a study of blood T cell repertoires in COVID-19. Libraries were prepared by immunoSEQ multiplex PCR; TCRdb keeps only in-frame clonotypes and omits some of them. The profile shows around 160,000 clones, approximately 80% of them singletons. Sequenced: peripheral blood. These TCRs come from a human donor with acute or convalescent COVID-19. The donor label of this sample is uncertain.

In this sample, this clone turned up many times. V is TRBV7-8 and J is TRBJ1-5; D possibly corresponds to TRBD1 (5 bases). The ends were cut back, 1 base at V and 7 bases at J, with 14 bases in the middle. The CDR3 sequence is 15 residues long. Looked up from germline, CDR1 is SGHVS and CDR2 is FQNEAQ. DNA of the CDR3: TGTGCCAGCAGCTTAGGCAGGGTGGCGATACAGCCCCAGCATTTT. The encoded protein is CASSLGRVAIQPQHF. Full variable domain (remainder filled in from reference TRBV7-8 and TRBJ1-5): GAGVSQSPRYKVAKRGQDVALRCDPISGHVSLFWYQQALGQGPEFLTYFQNEAQLDKSGLPSDRFFAERPEGSVSTLKIQRTQQEDSAVYLCASSLGRVAIQPQHFGDGTRLSIL.

The chain couples TRBV10-3 to TRBJ1-1, with D maybe TRBD1 (5 bases). Trimming took off 11 bases at V and 4 bases at J, with 17 bases between the two ends. Per germline, CDR1 ENHRY and CDR2 SYGVKD. The CDR3 has 13 amino acids. The CDR3 bases are TGTGCCTCCCGGGAGGAGGGGCCCACTGAAGCTTTCTTT. Protein sequence: CASREEGPTEAFF.

The chain uses TRBV6-5 and TRBJ1-1; 9 bases are a match to TRBD1. V shed 4 bases and J 1 base; nucleotides not matched to a gene: 4. From germline, CDR1 is MNHEY and CDR2 SVGAGI. The CDR3 has 15 residues. In DNA, the CDR3 is TGTGCCAGCAGTTCCACAGGGGGCCAGAACACTGAAGCTTTCTTT. Its protein product is CASSSTGGQNTEAFF.

The sample holds many counts of this clone. The chain is built from TRBV6-2 or TRBV6-3 and TRBJ2-5, with D tentatively TRBD1 (6 bases). The V gene lost 2 bases and the J gene lost 9 bases, with 13 bases spanning the gap. Germline-derived CDR1 and CDR2 are MNHEY and SVGEGT. The CDR3 contains 13 residues. CDR3 DNA sequence: TGTGCCAGCAGTTACAAGACCGCAGGGGCCCAGTACTTC. It codes for CASSYKTAGAQYF.

The chain employs TRBV29-1 and TRBJ1-3, with D tentatively TRBD1 (6 bases). The CDR3 length is 13 residues. Trimming shortened V by 3 bases and J by 8 bases, and 14 bases separated the two germline ends. Germline loops: CDR1 SQVTM, CDR2 ANQGSEA. CDR3 sequence: CSVDTGAGDTIYF. Written as DNA, the CDR3 is TGCAGCGTTGATACGGGGGCGGGGGACACCATATATTTT. The full variable domain, completed using reference TRBV29-1 and TRBJ1-3, is SAVISQKPSRDICQRGTSLTIQCQVDSQVTMMFWYRQQPGQSLTLIATANQGSEATYESGFVIDKFPISRPNLTFSTLTVSNMSPEDSSIYLCSVDTGAGDTIYFGEGSWLTVV.